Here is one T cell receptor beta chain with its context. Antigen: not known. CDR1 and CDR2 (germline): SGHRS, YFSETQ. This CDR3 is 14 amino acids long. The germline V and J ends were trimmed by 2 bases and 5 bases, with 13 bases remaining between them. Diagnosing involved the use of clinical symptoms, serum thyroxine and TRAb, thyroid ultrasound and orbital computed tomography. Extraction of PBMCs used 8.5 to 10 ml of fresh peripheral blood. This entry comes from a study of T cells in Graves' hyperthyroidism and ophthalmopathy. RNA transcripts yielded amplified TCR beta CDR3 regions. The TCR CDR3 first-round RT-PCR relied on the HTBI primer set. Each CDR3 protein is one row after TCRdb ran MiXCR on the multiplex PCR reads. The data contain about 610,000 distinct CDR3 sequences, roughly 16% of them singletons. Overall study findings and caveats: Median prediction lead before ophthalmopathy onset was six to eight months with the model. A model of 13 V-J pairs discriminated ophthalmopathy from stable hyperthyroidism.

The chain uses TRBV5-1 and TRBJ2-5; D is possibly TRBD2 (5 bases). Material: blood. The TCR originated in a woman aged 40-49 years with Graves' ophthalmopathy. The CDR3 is CASSFRPGWETQYF. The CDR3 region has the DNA TGCGCCAGCAGCTTTCGTCCGGGATGGGAGACCCAGTACTTC.